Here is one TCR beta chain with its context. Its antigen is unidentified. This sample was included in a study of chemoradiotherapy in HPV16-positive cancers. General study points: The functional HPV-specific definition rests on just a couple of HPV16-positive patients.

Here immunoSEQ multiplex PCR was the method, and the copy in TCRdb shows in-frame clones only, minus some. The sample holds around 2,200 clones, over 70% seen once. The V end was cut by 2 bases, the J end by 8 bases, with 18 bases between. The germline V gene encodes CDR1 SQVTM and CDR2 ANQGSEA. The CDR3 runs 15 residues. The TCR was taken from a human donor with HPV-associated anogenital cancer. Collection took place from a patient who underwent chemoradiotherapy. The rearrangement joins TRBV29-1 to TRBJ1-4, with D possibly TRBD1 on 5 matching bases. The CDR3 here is CSVELGLGRDEKLFF. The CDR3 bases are TGCAGCGTTGAATTGGGTCTGGGCAGGGACGAAAAACTGTTTTTT. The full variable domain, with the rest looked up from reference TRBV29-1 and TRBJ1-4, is SAVISQKPSRDICQRGTSLTIQCQVDSQVTMMFWYRQQPGQSLTLIATANQGSEATYESGFVIDKFPISRPNLTFSTLTVSNMSPEDSSIYLCSVELGLGRDEKLFFGSGTQLSVL.